The sequence of this T cell receptor (beta chain) was determined in a study of graft-versus-host responses after intestinal transplantation. About this clone: The antigen is unknown.

Here immunoSEQ multiplex PCR was the method, and the copy in TCRdb shows in-frame clones only, minus some. The table shows 80,000 to 90,000 clones, with almost 90% occurring only once. Trimming cost V 1 base and J 6 bases; bases outside gene matches: 7. The CDR3 runs to 15 residues. From germline, CDR1 is LGHNT and CDR2 FRNRAP. The TCR sequence derives from a human donor who received an intestinal transplant. V and J are TRBV12-5 and TRBJ1-2, with 8 bases lining up with TRBD1. The specimen was unstimulated CD4+ T cells sorted from spleen or lymph node cells, collected before intestinal transplant. The CDR3, as DNA: TGTGCTAGTGGTTTGGGACCCCCAGGGGGCGATGGCTACACCTTC. Residues: CASGLGPPGGDGYTF.